The rows below give T cell receptor beta chains drawn from one sample of a study of response to subunit inactivated influenza vaccine. TCRdb recomputed calls from the RT-PCR reads with MiXCR, one row per CDR3 protein. This sample has some 850,000 distinct CDR3 sequences, with roughly 20% found just once. The sample consisted of PBMCs from blood, taken around 5 days after vaccination. These receptors all stem from a man between 45 and 60 years old who received an inactivated influenza vaccine. Each CDR3 is given without its conserved first and last residue.

ASSPPVSRERYYEQY TRBV18 15
ASSPKPGGNEQF TRBV18 12
ASSLRGLEPEQF TRBV28 12
ASSLTDSYEQY TRBV12-3/TRBV12-4 11
ASSFRVRSPRLAENTDTQY TRBV11-2 19
AWSVQPRLDSYNEQF TRBV30 15
ASSLVLAGVGEQF TRBV19 13
SARDWGSPNQPQH TRBV20-1 13
AWNWGPNTGELF TRBV30 12
ASRAPGQGAGEQY TRBV2 13
ASSPRERGVTGELF TRBV11-2 14
ASSVGQADSPLH TRBV5-1 12